The rows below give T cell receptor beta chains drawn from one sample of a study of T cell responses to AZD1222 COVID-19 vaccine. Clones were read by immunoSEQ multiplex PCR, and TCRdb kept only the in-frame ones, dropping some. The repertoire holds fewer than 150,000 clones, with approximately 90% as singletons. The sample here was peripheral blood, taken 28 days after the second AZD1222 dose. These receptors were obtained from an adult who received the AZD1222 COVID-19 vaccine. Both conserved end residues are part of each CDR3. Fields, in order: D gene, V gene, clone size, CDR3 length, J gene, CDR3 DNA, CDR3 protein. A D gene is named only where the DNA matches it firmly. Expanded clones get a size class; other rows say once, few or many, or leave the size out.

D gene: NA; V gene: TRBV2; clone size: NA; CDR3 length: 15; J gene: TRBJ1-5; CDR3 DNA: TGTGCCAGCAGCCTCGTACTAGGGGCCGGACAGCCCCAGCATTTT; CDR3 protein: CASSLVLGAGQPQHF
D gene: TRBD2; V gene: TRBV11-3; clone size: NA; CDR3 length: 14; J gene: TRBJ2-5; CDR3 DNA: TGTGCCAGCAGCTTGGCGGGGGGAAAAGAGACCCAGTACTTC; CDR3 protein: CASSLAGGKETQYF
D gene: NA; V gene: TRBV18; clone size: NA; CDR3 length: 14; J gene: TRBJ2-6; CDR3 DNA: TGTGCCAGCTCCACAGAGTGGGGGGCCAACGTCCTGACTTTC; CDR3 protein: CASSTEWGANVLTF
D gene: NA; V gene: TRBV4-1; clone size: once; CDR3 length: 12; J gene: TRBJ2-1; CDR3 DNA: TGCGCCAGCAGCCAACACAACAATGAGCAGTTCTTC; CDR3 protein: CASSQHNNEQFF
D gene: NA; V gene: TRBV7-2; clone size: NA; CDR3 length: 15; J gene: TRBJ1-3; CDR3 DNA: TGTGCCAGCAGCCTAGGCCAGCTCTCTGGAAACACCATATATTTT; CDR3 protein: CASSLGQLSGNTIYF
D gene: NA; V gene: TRBV7-9; clone size: NA; CDR3 length: 13; J gene: TRBJ2-7; CDR3 DNA: TGTGCCAGTAGCTTAGGCCGAGGAAACGAGCAGTACTTC; CDR3 protein: CASSLGRGNEQYF
D gene: NA; V gene: TRBV6-5; clone size: NA; CDR3 length: 13; J gene: TRBJ2-7; CDR3 DNA: TGTGCCAGCACTGGGGCAGGAGCCTACGAGCAGTACTTC; CDR3 protein: CASTGAGAYEQYF
D gene: NA; V gene: TRBV28; clone size: NA; CDR3 length: 16; J gene: TRBJ1-6; CDR3 DNA: TGTGCCAGCAGTTTCGCGTCCAGGGGCTACAATTCACCCCTCCACTTT; CDR3 protein: CASSFASRGYNSPLHF
D gene: TRBD1; V gene: TRBV16; clone size: NA; CDR3 length: 16; J gene: TRBJ1-5; CDR3 DNA: TGTGCCAGCAGACTGGGACAGGGTAATAGCAATCAGCCCCAGCATTTT; CDR3 protein: CASRLGQGNSNQPQHF
D gene: TRBD1; V gene: TRBV30; clone size: once; CDR3 length: 15; J gene: TRBJ1-5; CDR3 DNA: TGTGCCTGGAGTAGAAGACAGGGGCCCTATCAGCCCCAGCATTTT; CDR3 protein: CAWSRRQGPYQPQHF
D gene: NA; V gene: TRBV19; clone size: NA; CDR3 length: 19; J gene: TRBJ1-6; CDR3 DNA: TGTGCCAGTAGTATCAACGTCGGACCGGCTAGCTCCTATAATTCACCCCTCCACTTT; CDR3 protein: CASSINVGPASSYNSPLHF
D gene: NA; V gene: TRBV29-1; clone size: NA; CDR3 length: 14; J gene: TRBJ2-5; CDR3 DNA: TGCAGCGTTACGACAGGAGCTGCGGGTGGTGGCCAGTACTTC; CDR3 protein: CSVTTGAAGGGQYF
D gene: TRBD2; V gene: TRBV3-1/TRBV3-2; clone size: few; CDR3 length: 18; J gene: TRBJ2-2; CDR3 DNA: TGTGCCAGCAGCCGGAGATCTTTAGCGGGAGGGCACACCGGGGAGCTGTTTTTT; CDR3 protein: CASSRRSLAGGHTGELFF
D gene: TRBD1; V gene: TRBV7-9; clone size: NA; CDR3 length: 15; J gene: TRBJ2-3; CDR3 DNA: TGTGCCAGCAGCTTGTTGGACAGGGTGCAATACAAGCAGTATTTT; CDR3 protein: CASSLLDRVQYKQYF
D gene: NA; V gene: TRBV2; clone size: NA; CDR3 length: 11; J gene: TRBJ1-1; CDR3 DNA: TGTGCCAGCAGCGTTGATGGTACGGCTTTCTTT; CDR3 protein: CASSVDGTAFF
D gene: NA; V gene: TRBV7-2; clone size: NA; CDR3 length: 15; J gene: TRBJ1-6; CDR3 DNA: TGTGCCAGCAGCCCCTTTGTGCAGGAGCGTTCACCCCTCCACTTT; CDR3 protein: CASSPFVQERSPLHF
D gene: TRBD1; V gene: TRBV4-3; clone size: NA; CDR3 length: 14; J gene: TRBJ2-1; CDR3 DNA: TGCGCCAGCAGCCCTCATACAGGGGACAATGAGCAGTTCTTC; CDR3 protein: CASSPHTGDNEQFF
D gene: NA; V gene: TRBV19; clone size: NA; CDR3 length: 15; J gene: TRBJ1-6; CDR3 DNA: TGTGCCAGTAGTATAGAGCGCCTGGGAAATTCACCCCTCCACTTT; CDR3 protein: CASSIERLGNSPLHF
D gene: NA; V gene: TRBV6-1; clone size: NA; CDR3 length: 14; J gene: TRBJ1-1; CDR3 DNA: TGTGCCAGCAGTGAGCTACAGGGAGGGGCTGAAGCTTTCTTT; CDR3 protein: CASSELQGGAEAFF
D gene: NA; V gene: TRBV10-2; clone size: few; CDR3 length: 13; J gene: TRBJ1-5; CDR3 DNA: TGCGCCAGCAGTGAGGGGTACAATCAGCCCCAGCATTTT; CDR3 protein: CASSEGYNQPQHF
D gene: TRBD2; V gene: TRBV29-1; clone size: NA; CDR3 length: 14; J gene: TRBJ2-7; CDR3 DNA: TGCAGCGTTGAAATCGGGCGGGAGGTGTACGAGCAGTACTTC; CDR3 protein: CSVEIGREVYEQYF
D gene: NA; V gene: TRBV6-2/TRBV6-3; clone size: NA; CDR3 length: 15; J gene: TRBJ1-2; CDR3 DNA: TGTGCCAGCAGTTACGACTCCAGAGCTAACTATGGCTACACCTTC; CDR3 protein: CASSYDSRANYGYTF
D gene: NA; V gene: TRBV19; clone size: NA; CDR3 length: 13; J gene: TRBJ1-5; CDR3 DNA: TGTGCCAGTAGCCCGGGACACACGCAGCCCCAGCATTTT; CDR3 protein: CASSPGHTQPQHF
D gene: NA; V gene: TRBV18; clone size: once; CDR3 length: 12; J gene: TRBJ2-2; CDR3 DNA: TGTGCCAGCTCACCGGACAGCGGGGAGCTGTTTTTT; CDR3 protein: CASSPDSGELFF
D gene: NA; V gene: TRBV4-2; clone size: NA; CDR3 length: 17; J gene: TRBJ2-5; CDR3 DNA: TGTGCCAGCAGCCAAGGTGGTCGGCGGGATGGGGCAGAGACCCAGTACTTC; CDR3 protein: CASSQGGRRDGAETQYF
D gene: NA; V gene: TRBV30; clone size: NA; CDR3 length: 11; J gene: TRBJ1-1; CDR3 DNA: TGTGCCTGGGCCGCCTGGACTGAAGCTTTCTTT; CDR3 protein: CAWAAWTEAFF
D gene: NA; V gene: TRBV28; clone size: few; CDR3 length: 19; J gene: TRBJ1-5; CDR3 DNA: TGTGCCAGCAGTTCGGAGGCAGGCGCCGTGGGTATCGGCAATCAGCCCCAGCATTTT; CDR3 protein: CASSSEAGAVGIGNQPQHF
D gene: NA; V gene: TRBV3-1/TRBV3-2; clone size: NA; CDR3 length: 15; J gene: TRBJ2-1; CDR3 DNA: TGTGCCAGCAGCCAAGTGGGGGGTAACAGCCTTATCCAGTTCTTC; CDR3 protein: CASSQVGGNSLIQFF
D gene: NA; V gene: TRBV12-3/TRBV12-4; clone size: NA; CDR3 length: 12; J gene: TRBJ1-2; CDR3 DNA: TGTGCCAGCAGTTTAGGGGCTATGAGGTACACCTTC; CDR3 protein: CASSLGAMRYTF
D gene: TRBD1; V gene: TRBV3-1/TRBV3-2; clone size: medium-sized; CDR3 length: 17; J gene: TRBJ2-1; CDR3 DNA: TGTGCCAGCAGCCAAGACCCTGGACAGGGGGGGGGAAATGAGCAGTTCTTC; CDR3 protein: CASSQDPGQGGGNEQFF
D gene: NA; V gene: TRBV2; clone size: NA; CDR3 length: 12; J gene: TRBJ1-1; CDR3 DNA: TGTGCCAGCAGGGGGGCGAACACTGAAGCTTTCTTT; CDR3 protein: CASRGANTEAFF
D gene: NA; V gene: TRBV9; clone size: NA; CDR3 length: 15; J gene: TRBJ2-3; CDR3 DNA: TGTGCCAGCAGCGTAGGGGGCAGTCGCACAGATACGCAGTATTTT; CDR3 protein: CASSVGGSRTDTQYF
D gene: TRBD2; V gene: TRBV6-5; clone size: NA; CDR3 length: 15; J gene: TRBJ2-7; CDR3 DNA: TGTGCCAGCACCCCCTTGCTAGCGGGAATCCACGAGCAGTACTTC; CDR3 protein: CASTPLLAGIHEQYF
D gene: NA; V gene: TRBV12-3/TRBV12-4; clone size: NA; CDR3 length: 12; J gene: TRBJ2-4; CDR3 DNA: TGTGCCAGCAGTTTATGGGGGAGCATTCAGTACTTC; CDR3 protein: CASSLWGSIQYF
D gene: NA; V gene: TRBV28; clone size: NA; CDR3 length: 14; J gene: TRBJ1-5; CDR3 DNA: TGTGCCAGCAGTTTATCTGGGTTAAATCAGCCCCAGCATTTT; CDR3 protein: CASSLSGLNQPQHF
D gene: NA; V gene: TRBV24-1; clone size: NA; CDR3 length: 14; J gene: TRBJ1-2; CDR3 DNA: TGTGCCACCAGTGAAGGGGACACAGGTTATGGCTACACCTTC; CDR3 protein: CATSEGDTGYGYTF
D gene: NA; V gene: TRBV12-3/TRBV12-4; clone size: NA; CDR3 length: 13; J gene: TRBJ1-2; CDR3 DNA: TGTGCCAGCAGTTTAGGTACAGGGCTCGGCTACACCTTC; CDR3 protein: CASSLGTGLGYTF
D gene: TRBD1; V gene: TRBV6-5; clone size: NA; CDR3 length: 15; J gene: TRBJ1-2; CDR3 DNA: TGTGCCAGTGGGACAGGGGAGCGGCTTAACTATGGCTACACCTTC; CDR3 protein: CASGTGERLNYGYTF